The 16 T cell receptor beta chains presented below share a single source sample, sequenced in a study of blood T cell repertoires in COVID-19. Here immunoSEQ multiplex PCR was the method, and the copy in TCRdb shows in-frame clones only, minus some. The sample lists fewer than 70,000 clones; 80% to 95% were seen once. What was sequenced was peripheral blood. The origin of the receptors is a man over 45 with active COVID-19.

The chain joins TRBV5-1 to TRBJ2-3; D gene unclear. The germline V gene has CDR1 SGHRS and CDR2 YFSETQ. The V end lost 4 bases, the J end lost 5 bases, and 14 bases lay between the germline ends. The CDR3 runs to 14 residues. CDR3 region: CASSQAVSGDTQYF. The CDR3 DNA follows: TGCGCCAGCAGCCAAGCTGTATCGGGAGATACGCAGTATTTT.

The CDR3 DNA reads as TGTGCCAGCAGCTTAGATTACACCTACGAGCAGTACTTC. Protein product: CASSLDYTYEQYF. The chain employs TRBV11-2 and TRBJ2-7; D gene uncertain. V shed 0 bases and J shed 2 bases, with 5 bases lying between them. The length of the CDR3 is 13 residues. Germline CDR1 and CDR2: SGHAT and FQNNGV.

J is TRBJ2-5 and V is TRBV5-1, with 7 bases matching TRBD1. Germline V gene lookup returns CDR1 SGHRS and CDR2 YFSETQ. The junction had 3 bases not matched to a gene; V was cut back by 3 bases and J by 4 bases. The CDR3 runs to 13 residues. The CDR3 here is CASSWTGGETQYF. In nucleotides, the CDR3 is TGCGCCAGCAGCTGGACAGGCGGAGAGACCCAGTACTTC. The whole variable domain, remainder taken from reference TRBV5-1 and TRBJ2-5, is KAGVTQTPRYLIKTRGQQVTLSCSPISGHRSVSWYQQTPGQGLQFLFEYFSETQRNKGNFPGRFSGRQFSNSRSEMNVSTLELGDSALYLCASSWTGGETQYFGPGTRLLVL.

The gene calls are TRBV29-1 and TRBJ1-2, with D perhaps TRBD1 (6 bases). Germline CDR1 SQVTM, CDR2 ANQGSEA. V was pared by 4 bases and J by 8 bases, with 14 bases between. The length of the CDR3 is 12 residues. Written as DNA, the CDR3 is TGCAGCGTTGTGGTGGGGGCGCGGGGCTACACCTTC. Residues: CSVVVGARGYTF.

The chain uses TRBV6-5 and TRBJ2-3; 9 nucleotides align to TRBD2. V lost 6 bases, J lost 1 base, and 2 bases stayed unmatched. There are 14 residues in the CDR3. Per the germline V gene, CDR1 is MNHEY and CDR2 is SVGAGI. The CDR3 DNA follows: TGTGCCAGCAGGCGGGGGGGGCGCACAGATACGCAGTATTTT. This sequence encodes CASRRGGRTDTQYF.

The table lists this clone with a few counts. CDR3 nucleotides: TGTGCCAGCAGCCAAGAAGGGCTAGCCACAATACCTTCCTACGAGCAGTACTTC. Its translation: CASSQEGLATIPSYEQYF. This chain joins TRBV3-1 (or the pseudogene TRBV3-2) and TRBJ2-7; a possible D gene is TRBD2 (5 bases). The CDR3 consists of 18 residues. The V end was cut by 0 bases, the J end by 1 base, with 19 bases between. CDR1 is LGHDT and CDR2 is YNNKEL in the germline V gene (reference sequence).

V gene TRBV10-3 combines with J gene TRBJ1-6; D ambiguous. V gave up 4 bases and J gave up 1 base, with 11 bases separating them. CDR1 is ENHRY, CDR2 SYGVKD, per germline. CDR3 length: 16 amino acids. In DNA, the CDR3 is TGTGCCATCAGTGTGACCGGAGCTTCCTATAATTCACCCCTCCACTTT. As protein: CAISVTGASYNSPLHF.

The chain has TRBV30 and TRBJ2-7; 10 bases map to TRBD2. The CDR3 contains 15 residues. CDR1 is GTSNPN, CDR2 SVGIG, per germline (reference sequence). V was clipped by 2 bases and J by 2 bases; unmatched bases: 6. CDR3 in DNA: TGTGCCTGGAGTCTCCTAGCGGGGGTCGCCTACGAGCAGTACTTC. It specifies CAWSLLAGVAYEQYF.

The table lists this clone with a count of one. The chain couples TRBV10-3 to TRBJ1-5, with TRBD1 matching 10 bases. V was pared by 6 bases and J by 0 bases, with 2 bases of the junction left unmatched. Germline CDR1 reads ENHRY; CDR2 reads SYGVKD. The CDR3 spans 15 residues. The CDR3 here is CAISWTGGSNQPQHF. DNA of the CDR3: TGTGCCATCAGCTGGACAGGGGGTAGCAATCAGCCCCAGCATTTT.

This chain joins TRBV7-8 and TRBJ2-7; possibly TRBD1 for D (5 bases). Trimming shortened V by 7 bases and J by 0 bases, and 10 bases separated the two germline ends. Germline V gene lookup returns CDR1 SGHVS and CDR2 FQNEAQ. This CDR3 has 13 amino acids. The CDR3 nucleotides read TGTGCCAGCAAGAGAAGGGGCTCCTACGAGCAGTACTTC. Encoded protein: CASKRRGSYEQYF. The full variable domain, completed using reference TRBV7-8 and TRBJ2-7, is GAGVSQSPRYKVAKRGQDVALRCDPISGHVSLFWYQQALGQGPEFLTYFQNEAQLDKSGLPSDRFFAERPEGSVSTLKIQRTQQEDSAVYLCASKRRGSYEQYFGPGTRLTVT.

The CDR3 protein is CASSLASPGTGVIQPQHF. CDR3 DNA sequence: TGTGCCAGCAGCTTAGCGTCTCCCGGGACAGGGGTGATTCAGCCCCAGCATTTT. V usage is TRBV7-9 and J usage is TRBJ1-5, with TRBD1 identical over 10 bases. Germline loops: CDR1 SEHNR, CDR2 FQNEAQ (reference sequence). The CDR3 covers 18 residues. Trimming cost V 0 bases and J 6 bases; bases outside gene matches: 11.

V gene TRBV7-3 combines with J gene TRBJ2-3; 7 bases line up with TRBD1. This CDR3 region has 16 residues. The germline V gene has CDR1 SGHTA and CDR2 FQGTGA. The V segment lost 5 bases and the J segment 1 base; nucleotides outside the gene matches: 9. The CDR3 DNA reads TGTGCCAGCAGCCCCTTTGGCCAGGGGGGCACAGATACGCAGTATTTT. The encoded protein is CASSPFGQGGTDTQYF.

This clone was seen a handful of times. One junction end does not reproduce the germline sequence, and a read error may be involved. This chain uses TRBV7-2 with TRBJ1-5, with 7 bases identical to TRBD1. Germline CDR1 reads SGHTA; CDR2 reads FQGNSA. The CDR3 extends over 14 amino acids. This CDR3 is CASSLWDSSQPQHF. In nucleotides, the CDR3 is TGTGCCAGCAGCTTATGGGACAGCAGTCAGCCCCAGCATTTT.

The chain combines TRBV28 with TRBJ1-5, with D uncertain. Germline-derived CDR1 and CDR2 are MDHEN and SYDVKM. V lost 5 bases, J lost 6 bases, and 14 bases lay in between. There are 14 residues in the CDR3. The CDR3 protein is CASSPSITVQPQHF. CDR3 in DNA: TGTGCCAGCAGTCCGTCAATAACAGTTCAGCCCCAGCATTTT.

CDR3 loop: CASSIRDRFVEQFF. CDR3 bases: TGTGCCAGCAGCATACGGGACAGGTTCGTAGAGCAGTTCTTC. The genes are TRBV11-2 and TRBJ2-1; 8 bases map to TRBD1. The CDR3 has 14 amino acids. The V and J ends lost 5 bases and 10 bases, in that order; junction bases with no gene match: 10. The germline V gene has CDR1 SGHAT and CDR2 FQNNGV.

In nucleotides, the CDR3 is TGTGCCAGCAGCTTGGATGATAGCGGGAGTTGGGACGGGGAGCTGTTTTTT. It encodes CASSLDDSGSWDGELFF. V is TRBV5-5 and J is TRBJ2-2; 9 bases are a match to TRBD2. V trimming: 0 bases; J trimming: 7 bases; junction bases outside the gene matches: 10. CDR3 length: 17 residues. Germline CDR1 SGHKS, CDR2 YYEKEE (reference sequence).